A single sample gave rise to the 16 T cell receptor beta chains below, sequenced in a study of cytomegalovirus exposure and HLA in healthy donors (dated by TCRdb to the late 2010s). Libraries were made using the immunoSEQ multiplex PCR assay. For the multiplex PCR, a mixture combining 60 forward primers for TCR Vbeta segments and 13 reverse primers for TCR Jbeta segments was used. The table comes from immuneACCESS by way of TCRdb, which keeps in-frame sequences with V and J called. Part of the clones is missing from these tables; in studies checked, under half for an unresolved V gene and the rest for unknown reasons. Within this sample are some 190,000 clones, with around four fifths of them counted one time only. 1.4% of the sample comes from the top ten. Material for sequencing was PBMCs. The receptors here all came from a man younger than 35 in good health and CMV-seronegative.

CDR3 sequence: CASSKTGGTDTQYF. The CDR3 DNA is TGCGCCAGCAGCAAAACAGGGGGCACAGATACGCAGTATTTT. The chain uses TRBV5-1 and TRBJ2-3, with 7 bases lining up with TRBD1. V gave up 4 bases and J gave up 1 base; unmatched junction bases: 3. Germline V CDR1 and CDR2: SGHRS, YFSETQ. The CDR3 is 14 residues long.

The rearrangement uses TRBV19 and TRBJ1-5, with 10 bases matching TRBD1. In germline, CDR1 is LNHDA, CDR2 SQIVND (reference sequence). The CDR3 is made up of 15 amino acids. V shed 4 bases and J 1 base; nucleotides not matched to a gene: 1. CDR3 DNA: TGTGCCAGTAGTAAGGACAGGGGGAGCAATCAGCCCCAGCATTTT. Translating it yields CASSKDRGSNQPQHF.

V gene TRBV4-3 combines with J gene TRBJ1-2; 7 positions match TRBD1. CDR1 and CDR2 (germline): LGHNA, YSLEER. Germline trimming cut 1 base from V and 4 bases from J; bases unmatched to any gene: 6. CDR3 length: 15 residues. CDR3 sequence: CASSQADRAGYGYTF. In DNA form, the CDR3 reads TGCGCCAGCAGCCAAGCAGACAGGGCGGGCTATGGCTACACCTTC.

The rearrangement links TRBV29-1 to TRBJ1-1, with unresolved D. Germline V gene data show CDR1 as SQVTM and CDR2 as ANQGSEA. This CDR3 is built from 16 residues. V was cut by 7 bases and J by 1 base, with 22 bases left in between. CDR3 loop: CSAGGGHEPSNTEAFF. The CDR3 DNA sequence: TGCAGCGCCGGAGGAGGGCACGAGCCATCGAACACTGAAGCTTTCTTT.

The rearrangement joins TRBV6-6 to TRBJ2-7; TRBD1 agrees at 12 bases. The CDR3 sequence is 13 residues long. V shed 5 bases, J shed 7 bases, and the junction held 3 bases outside the gene matches. The germline gives CDR1 MNHNY, CDR2 SVGAGI (reference sequence). CDR3 protein: CASSRDRGREQYF. The CDR3 nucleotides are TGTGCCAGCAGTAGGGACAGGGGGCGGGAGCAGTACTTC.

This clone was seen only once. For the CDR3, the DNA is TGTGCCAGCAGTTTACTAGGGACAGGGGGCGAGACCCAGTACTTC. Translation gives CASSLLGTGGETQYF. This chain connects TRBV28 to TRBJ2-5; the match to TRBD1 covers 12 bases. This CDR3 contains 15 residues. V was clipped by 2 bases and J by 5 bases; unmatched bases: 3. Per the germline V gene, CDR1 is MDHEN and CDR2 is SYDVKM. The entire variable domain, with the rest obtained from reference TRBV28 and TRBJ2-5, is as follows: DVKVTQSSRYLVKRTGEKVFLECVQDMDHENMFWYRQDPGLGLRLIYFSYDVKMKEKGDIPEGYSVSREKKERFSLILESASTNQTSMYLCASSLLGTGGETQYFGPGTRLLVL.

The chain employs TRBV6-1 and TRBJ2-3, with 13 bases that match TRBD2. J gave up 2 bases and V 6 bases, and 2 bases lay outside the gene matches. The germline V gene encodes CDR1 MNHNS and CDR2 SASEGT. This CDR3 is built from 15 residues. CDR3 DNA: TGTGCCAGCAGGACTAGCGGGGGGATCACAGATACGCAGTATTTT. It codes for CASRTSGGITDTQYF.

The chain employs TRBV19 and TRBJ1-5, with D uncertain. From germline, CDR1 is LNHDA and CDR2 SQIVND (reference sequence). The ends were cut back, 7 bases at V and 1 base at J, with 20 bases in the middle. The CDR3 sequence is 17 residues long. CDR3: CASMRFWEGASNQPQHF. CDR3 sequence (DNA): TGTGCCAGTATGCGGTTCTGGGAGGGAGCGAGCAATCAGCCCCAGCATTTT. Together with reference TRBV19 and TRBJ1-5, the CDR3 gives the full variable domain: DGGITQSPKYLFRKEGQNVTLSCEQNLNHDAMYWYRQDPGQGLRLIYYSQIVNDFQKGDIAEGYSVSREKKESFPLTVTSAQKNPTAFYLCASMRFWEGASNQPQHFGDGTRLSIL.

The rearrangement joins TRBV6-7 to TRBJ2-4; D is undetermined. TRBV6-7 is marked as an open reading frame, function uncertain. The length of the CDR3 is 15 residues. Trimming stripped 0 bases from V and 3 bases from J, with 9 bases between. For the CDR3, the DNA is TGTGCCAGCAGTTACTCCCCTGGCAGCAAAAACATTCAGTACTTC. It yields the protein CASSYSPGSKNIQYF.

This clone occurred a few times. The chain employs TRBV7-2 and TRBJ2-1; 7 nucleotides align to TRBD2. Germline V gives CDR1 SGHTA, CDR2 FQGNSA. The CDR3 runs 15 residues. The J segment lost 7 bases and the V segment lost 5 bases, leaving 11 bases of the junction unmatched. CDR3 residues: CASSGSLAVPNEQFF. In DNA, the CDR3 is TGTGCCAGCAGCGGGTCCCTAGCGGTTCCGAATGAGCAGTTCTTC.

The chain joins TRBV7-8 to TRBJ1-3; 7 bases fit TRBD1. The germline CDR1 and CDR2 sequences are SGHVS and FQNEAQ. Germline trimming cut 8 bases from V and 1 base from J; bases unmatched to any gene: 5. CDR3 length equals 14 residues. DNA for the CDR3: TGTGCCAGCTTTCCAGGGGGTTCTGGAAACACCATATATTTT. This encodes CASFPGGSGNTIYF. The variable domain in full, completed from reference TRBV7-8 and TRBJ1-3, reads GAGVSQSPRYKVAKRGQDVALRCDPISGHVSLFWYQQALGQGPEFLTYFQNEAQLDKSGLPSDRFFAERPEGSVSTLKIQRTQQEDSAVYLCASFPGGSGNTIYFGEGSWLTVV.

J is TRBJ2-6 and V is TRBV19; D call uncertain. CDR1 and CDR2 from the germline V gene are LNHDA and SQIVND (reference sequence). The V end was cut by 6 bases, the J end by 2 bases, with 8 bases between. The CDR3 is 14 amino acids. CDR3 nucleotides: TGTGCCAGTAGAGTCCGGGCTGGGGCCAACGTCCTGACTTTC. It specifies CASRVRAGANVLTF. Drawing the rest from reference TRBV19 and TRBJ2-6, the complete variable domain is DGGITQSPKYLFRKEGQNVTLSCEQNLNHDAMYWYRQDPGQGLRLIYYSQIVNDFQKGDIAEGYSVSREKKESFPLTVTSAQKNPTAFYLCASRVRAGANVLTFGAGSRLTVL.

The chain is built from TRBV4-3 and TRBJ2-3, with TRBD2 matching over 10 bases. With V trimmed by 0 bases and J by 7 bases, 4 bases remained unmatched. This CDR3 contains 15 residues. The V gene's germline CDR1 is LGHNA and CDR2 YSLEER. The DNA for the CDR3 is TGCGCCAGCAGCCAAGAACCGGGACTAGCGCATACGCAGTATTTT. Amino acid sequence: CASSQEPGLAHTQYF.

The chain combines TRBV6-5 with TRBJ1-2; D possibly corresponds to TRBD1 (6 bases). CDR3 length: 13 amino acids. Germline CDR1 reads MNHEY; CDR2 reads SVGAGI. Trimming cost V 7 bases and J 2 bases, with 11 bases left between them. CDR3 sequence (DNA): TGTGCCAGCACAGGACAGAGAAACTATGGCTACACCTTC. Its translation: CASTGQRNYGYTF.

In its sample, this clone was seen a few times. The V and J genes are TRBV5-6 and TRBJ2-6; weak D call: TRBD1 (6 bases). Trimming cost V 2 bases and J 4 bases, with 10 bases left between them. The CDR3 totals 15 residues. Germline V CDR1 and CDR2: SGHDT, YYEEEE. CDR3 protein: CASSLGGLGANVLTF. The CDR3, as DNA: TGTGCCAGCAGCTTAGGGGGTCTCGGGGCCAACGTCCTGACTTTC.

The CDR3 here is CASSLRQSTDTQYF. For the CDR3, the DNA is TGCGCCAGCAGCTTAAGACAGTCCACAGATACGCAGTATTTT. This chain connects TRBV5-1 to TRBJ2-3; the D gene is possibly TRBD1 (5 bases). Germline assignment: CDR1 SGHRS and CDR2 YFSETQ. V lost 2 bases, J lost 2 bases, and 9 bases lay in between. This CDR3 is built from 14 residues.